Presented here are 10 T cell receptor beta chains from one specimen sequenced in a study of cytomegalovirus exposure and HLA in healthy donors. Clones were read by immunoSEQ multiplex PCR, and TCRdb kept only the in-frame ones, dropping some. The profile shows 95,000 to 150,000 clones, around 90% of them singletons. Specimen: PBMCs. Every receptor here comes from a woman between 18 and 29 years old in good health and CMV-seronegative.

V gene TRBV2 combines with J gene TRBJ1-2; 8 bases agree with TRBD1. This CDR3 is built from 14 residues. The J segment lost 6 bases and the V segment lost 7 bases, leaving 10 bases of the junction unmatched. CDR1 is SNHLY, CDR2 FYNNEI, per germline. The CDR3 protein is CASKISGGADGYTF. In DNA, the CDR3 is TGTGCCAGCAAAATATCAGGGGGCGCGGATGGCTACACCTTC.

V and J are TRBV15 and TRBJ1-1; D is unresolved. Germline CDR1 LNHNV, CDR2 YYDKDF (reference sequence). V lost 0 bases to trimming and J lost 1 base, with 6 bases between them. There are 14 residues in the CDR3. DNA of the CDR3: TGTGCCACCAGCAGAGATCGGAGGAACACTGAAGCTTTCTTT. Encoded protein: CATSRDRRNTEAFF.

The rearrangement uses TRBV7-3 and TRBJ2-5, with 10 bases aligning to TRBD2. The germline CDR1 and CDR2 sequences are SGHTA and FQGTGA. J gave up 4 bases and V 5 bases, and 7 bases lay outside the gene matches. The CDR3 sequence is 15 residues long. The CDR3 DNA follows: TGTGCCAGCAGCCGTAGCGGGGGGTCGGCAGAGACCCAGTACTTC. It encodes CASSRSGGSAETQYF.

This sequence joins TRBV7-8 and TRBJ1-2; 9 bases map to TRBD1. This CDR3 has 14 residues. Trimming removed 4 bases from V and 7 bases from J; junction bases left unmatched: 7. Germline CDR1 and CDR2: SGHVS and FQNEAQ. CDR3 protein: CASSYYRGLSGYTF. The CDR3 DNA reads as TGTGCCAGCAGCTACTACAGGGGGCTCAGTGGCTACACCTTC.

The chain is built from TRBV25-1 and TRBJ1-3, with D uncertain. The V and J ends lost 1 base and 0 bases respectively, with 7 bases between them. The CDR3 runs to 15 residues. Germline CDR1 and CDR2: MGHDK and SYGVNS. This chain's CDR3 is CASSESDFSGNTIYF. The DNA of the CDR3 is TGTGCCAGCAGTGAATCGGACTTCTCTGGAAACACCATATATTTT.

The J gene is TRBJ2-1, the V gene TRBV5-1; D remains unclear. This CDR3 spans 14 amino acids. V lost 1 base, J lost 0 bases, and 5 bases lay in between. Germline V CDR1 and CDR2: SGHRS, YFSETQ. CDR3 bases: TGCGCCAGCAGCTTGCTAAGCTCCTACAATGAGCAGTTCTTC. The encoded protein is CASSLLSSYNEQFF.

This chain joins TRBV28 and TRBJ2-7; D possibly corresponds to TRBD1 (5 bases). Germline CDR1 reads MDHEN; CDR2 reads SYDVKM. The CDR3 extends over 14 amino acids. V was trimmed by 2 bases and J by 3 bases, leaving 11 bases between them. The CDR3 loop reads CASSLQGLVYEQYF. The CDR3 DNA reads as TGTGCCAGCAGTTTACAGGGTTTGGTCTACGAGCAGTACTTC.

V is TRBV4-2 and J is TRBJ2-5; 10 bases fit TRBD2. Germline trimming cut 4 bases from V and 1 base from J; bases unmatched to any gene: 6. CDR3 length: 16 residues. The germline CDR1 and CDR2 sequences are LGHNA and YNFKEQ. CDR3 coding DNA: TGTGCCAGCAGCCCGCGACTAGCGGGTCGCCAAGAGACCCAGTACTTC. It specifies CASSPRLAGRQETQYF.

This clone was seen just once. Other nucleotide sequences from this sample produce the same CDR3. The rearrangement joins TRBV7-9 to TRBJ2-3; D might be TRBD2 (5 bases). Germline V gene data show CDR1 as SEHNR and CDR2 as FQNEAQ (reference sequence). Trimming shortened V by 5 bases and J by 0 bases, and 12 bases separated the two germline ends. CDR3 length equals 15 residues. For the CDR3, the DNA is TGTGCCAGCAGCCCCCCGGGGATTAGCACAGATACGCAGTATTTT. This sequence encodes CASSPPGISTDTQYF.

This chain uses TRBV9 with TRBJ2-3; D possibly corresponds to TRBD1 (5 bases). The germline V and J ends were trimmed by 6 bases and 6 bases, with 11 bases remaining between them. Germline lookup yields CDR1 SGDLS and CDR2 YYNGEE. The CDR3 extends over 12 amino acids. The DNA of the CDR3 is TGTGCCAGCAAGGGGATTGGGGATACGCAGTATTTT. It specifies CASKGIGDTQYF.